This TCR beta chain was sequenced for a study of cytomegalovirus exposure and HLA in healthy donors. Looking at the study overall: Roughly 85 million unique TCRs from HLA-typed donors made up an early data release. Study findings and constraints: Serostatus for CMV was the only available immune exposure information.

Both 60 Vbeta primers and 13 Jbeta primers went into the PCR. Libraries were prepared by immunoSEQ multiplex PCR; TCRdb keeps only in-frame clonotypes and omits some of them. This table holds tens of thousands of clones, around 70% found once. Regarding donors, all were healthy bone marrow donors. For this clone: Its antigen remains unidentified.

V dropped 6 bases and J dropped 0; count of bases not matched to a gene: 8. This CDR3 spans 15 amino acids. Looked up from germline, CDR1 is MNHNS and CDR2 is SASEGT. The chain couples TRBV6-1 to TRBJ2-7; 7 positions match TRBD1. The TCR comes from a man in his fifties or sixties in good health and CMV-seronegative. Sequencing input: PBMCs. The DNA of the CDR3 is TGTGCCAGCAGCTTTGGACAGGTAGCCTCCTACGAGCAGTACTTC. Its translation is CASSFGQVASYEQYF.